This T cell receptor beta chain originates from a study of blood T cell repertoires in COVID-19. About the research overall: Sites in the United States, Italy and Spain provided acute and convalescent COVID-19 samples.

Unmatched junction bases numbered 3, after V lost 4 bases and J lost 3 bases. The CDR3 sequence is 14 residues long. CDR1 KGHSH and CDR2 LQKENI come from the germline V gene. Participant ages covered roughly 18 to 89 years across about two dozen US areas. Per the authors' pipeline: It was from reference gene primer amplification that nucleated cell counts were estimated. Some clones are missing from TCRdb's copy, which holds only in-frame ones; the method was immunoSEQ multiplex PCR. V, J and clone size are taken as reported in that table, and D and trimming were inferred from the DNA itself. The sample yields under 150,000 clones, 84% seen once.

What was sequenced was PBMCs or T cells enriched from blood (not recorded which). The chain joins TRBV18 to TRBJ2-1, with 7 bases fitting TRBD2. The receptor was isolated from a middle-aged man in a cohort exposed to, infected with or recovered from COVID-19 (not recorded which). CDR3 loop: CASSQSSGYNEQFF. DNA for the CDR3: TGTGCCAGCTCACAGTCTAGCGGCTACAATGAGCAGTTCTTC.